This passage covers 10 T cell receptor beta chains from one sample sequenced in a study of cytomegalovirus exposure and HLA in healthy donors. This PCR relied on a set of 60 Vbeta primers and 13 Jbeta primers. TCRdb keeps only in-frame clones here, not all; method: immunoSEQ multiplex PCR. Of about 140,000 clones in the sample, 60% to 85% were seen once. Specimen: PBMCs. All receptors come from a man aged 18 to 35 in good health and CMV-seronegative.

The rearrangement links TRBV9 to TRBJ1-1; 7 bases are shared with TRBD1. The ends lost 4 bases at V and 4 bases at J; junction bases unmatched: 7. The CDR3 is made up of 14 amino acids. Germline V gene sequence: CDR1 SGDLS, CDR2 YYNGEE. As DNA, the CDR3 is TGTGCCAGCAGCCCCCGACAGGGCGCCACTGAAGCTTTCTTT. It specifies CASSPRQGATEAFF.

This clone was counted once. The CDR3 sequence: CASSSSSGGVDTQYF. CDR3 DNA sequence: TGTGCCAGCAGTAGTTCTAGCGGGGGGGTAGATACGCAGTATTTT. The rearrangement joins TRBV6-6 to TRBJ2-3, with TRBD2 matching 12 bases. Looked up from germline, CDR1 is MNHNY and CDR2 is SVGAGI (reference sequence). V lost 5 bases, J lost 5 bases, and 5 bases stayed unmatched. The CDR3 extends over 15 amino acids.

The chain uses TRBV23-1 and TRBJ2-1, with TRBD1 identical over 10 bases. TRBV23-1 is an ORF, with its function uncertain. V gave up 6 bases and J gave up 8 bases; unmatched junction bases: 7. CDR3 size: 14 residues. The DNA for the CDR3 is TGCGCCAGCAGACCGGGACAGGGGTTGGATGAGCAGTTCTTC. This encodes CASRPGQGLDEQFF.

The V and J genes are TRBV7-8 and TRBJ2-5, with no clear D. Germline V CDR1 and CDR2: SGHVS, FQNEAQ. V was trimmed by 5 bases and J by 4 bases, leaving 14 bases between them. The CDR3 is 14 residues long. Here the CDR3 reads CASSRIRRSETQYF. The CDR3 coding sequence is TGTGCCAGCAGCAGGATTCGGCGGTCAGAGACCCAGTACTTC.

The rearrangement links TRBV23-1 to TRBJ2-1; 8 positions agree with TRBD2. TRBV23-1 is sorted into the ORF group, with uncertain function. Losses at the gene ends were 2 bases for V and 9 bases for J; bases not matched to a gene: 9. This CDR3 is built from 15 residues. CDR3 region: CASSQTKRGNVEQFF. CDR3 nucleotides: TGCGCCAGCAGTCAAACGAAGCGGGGGAATGTTGAGCAGTTCTTC.

The chain recombines TRBV27 with TRBJ2-2; 9 nucleotides agree with TRBD1. CDR1 MNHEY and CDR2 SMNVEV come from the germline V gene (reference sequence). The junction had 13 bases not matched to a gene; V was cut back by 8 bases and J by 6 bases. The CDR3 is made up of 16 amino acids. The CDR3 sequence: CASCSPDRGEAGELFF. The CDR3 DNA reads TGTGCCAGCTGTTCCCCGGACAGGGGTGAGGCCGGGGAGCTGTTTTTT.

The J gene is TRBJ2-1, the V gene TRBV5-1; 16 bases map to TRBD2. Germline CDR1 reads SGHRS; CDR2 reads YFSETQ. J lost 14 bases, V lost 4 bases, and 6 bases had no gene match. The length of the CDR3 is 14 residues. The CDR3 nucleotides read TGCGCCAGCAGCACGGGACTAGCGGGGGGGAGAGAGTTCTTC. Its translation is CASSTGLAGGREFF. Looking up the rest from reference TRBV5-1 and TRBJ2-1 gives the full variable domain: KAGVTQTPRYLIKTRGQQVTLSCSPISGHRSVSWYQQTPGQGLQFLFEYFSETQRNKGNFPGRFSGRQFSNSRSEMNVSTLELGDSALYLCASSTGLAGGREFFGPGTRLTVL.

The CDR3 DNA reads as TGTGCCAGCAGCCGGTGGTGGCGGGAGGTTGAGCAGTACTTC. It codes for CASSRWWREVEQYF. This chain uses TRBV5-8 with TRBJ2-7; 8 bases line up with TRBD2. The CDR3 totals 14 residues. The V gene's germline CDR1 is SGHTS and CDR2 YDEGEE. After removal of 4 bases from V and 7 bases from J, the junction contained 10 bases not matched to a gene.

As for this clone: A read error may produce the germline difference seen at one junction end. This CDR3 reads CASILNPGGGTGELFF. The CDR3 nucleotides read TGTGCCAGCATCTTAAACCCAGGGGGAGGCACCGGGGAGCTGTTTTTT. J is TRBJ2-2 and V is TRBV11-1; perhaps TRBD1 as D (7 bases). Germline V gene sequence: CDR1 SGHAT, CDR2 FQDESV (reference sequence). This CDR3 is built from 16 residues.

The chain combines TRBV18 with TRBJ2-7; TRBD1 might be the D (7 bases). The V end was cut by 4 bases, the J end by 0 bases, with 19 bases between. Germline CDR1 is KGHSH and CDR2 is LQKENI. This CDR3 contains 17 residues. DNA of the CDR3: TGTGCCAGCTCACGGGGGACTCCGGGACAGAACTCCTACGAGCAGTACTTC. Protein sequence: CASSRGTPGQNSYEQYF.